This T cell receptor (beta chain) was identified during a study of T-cell memory formation after mild COVID-19. Study results and limitations: A second wave expanding day 15 to 37 was CD4+-biased; contracting clones were balanced.

MiXCR, run by TCRdb on the 5' RACE reads, gives a single entry per CDR3 protein. In the table there are about 210,000 distinct CDR3 sequences, approximately 30% of which are singletons. The germline CDR1 and CDR2 sequences are GTSNPN and SVGIG (reference sequence). The CDR3 is made up of 14 amino acids. Trimming removed 2 bases from V and 6 bases from J, with 17 bases in between. This clonotype turned up a few times. Its specificity is not known. Sequencing was done on a sample of PBMCs or a T cell subset sorted from them (not recorded which). The chain combines TRBV30 with TRBJ2-7; D remains ambiguous. The receptor was derived from an adult woman who had mild COVID-19 (a few samples of this study predate the infection). Cell type and time point are not known. The CDR3 here is CAWSTGLESAEQYF. DNA of the CDR3: TGTGCCTGGAGTACCGGGTTAGAAAGTGCCGAGCAGTACTTC.